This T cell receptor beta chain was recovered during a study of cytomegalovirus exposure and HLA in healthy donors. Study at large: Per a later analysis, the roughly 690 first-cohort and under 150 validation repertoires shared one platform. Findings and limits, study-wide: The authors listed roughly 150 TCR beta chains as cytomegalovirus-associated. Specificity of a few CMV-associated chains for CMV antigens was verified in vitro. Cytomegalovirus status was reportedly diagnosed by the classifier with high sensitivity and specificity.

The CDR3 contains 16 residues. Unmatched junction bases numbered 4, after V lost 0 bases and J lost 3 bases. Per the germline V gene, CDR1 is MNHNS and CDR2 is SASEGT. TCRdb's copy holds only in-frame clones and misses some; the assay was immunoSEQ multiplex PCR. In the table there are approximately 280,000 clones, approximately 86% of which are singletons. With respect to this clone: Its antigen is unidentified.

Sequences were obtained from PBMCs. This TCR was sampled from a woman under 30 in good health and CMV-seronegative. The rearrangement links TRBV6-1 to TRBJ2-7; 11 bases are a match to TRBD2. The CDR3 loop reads CASSEALAGGVYEQYF. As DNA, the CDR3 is TGTGCCAGCAGTGAAGCCCTAGCGGGAGGTGTCTACGAGCAGTACTTC.